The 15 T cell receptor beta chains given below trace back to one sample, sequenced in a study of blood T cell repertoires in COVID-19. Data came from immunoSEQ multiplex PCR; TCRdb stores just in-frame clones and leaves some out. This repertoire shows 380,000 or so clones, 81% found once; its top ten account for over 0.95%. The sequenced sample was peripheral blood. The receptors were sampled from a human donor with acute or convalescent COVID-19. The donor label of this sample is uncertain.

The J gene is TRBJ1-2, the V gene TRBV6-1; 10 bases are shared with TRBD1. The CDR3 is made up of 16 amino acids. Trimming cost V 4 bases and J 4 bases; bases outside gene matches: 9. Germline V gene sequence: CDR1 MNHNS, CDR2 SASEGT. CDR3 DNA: TGTGCCAGCAGTGCCCACCGGGACAGGGGATTCTATGGCTACACCTTC. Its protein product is CASSAHRDRGFYGYTF.

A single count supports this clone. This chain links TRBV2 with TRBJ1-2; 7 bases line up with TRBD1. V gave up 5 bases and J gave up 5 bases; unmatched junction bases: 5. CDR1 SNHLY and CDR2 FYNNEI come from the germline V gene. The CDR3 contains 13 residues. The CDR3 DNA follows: TGTGCCAGCAGTACACAGGGGAGGTATGGCTACACCTTC. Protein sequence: CASSTQGRYGYTF.

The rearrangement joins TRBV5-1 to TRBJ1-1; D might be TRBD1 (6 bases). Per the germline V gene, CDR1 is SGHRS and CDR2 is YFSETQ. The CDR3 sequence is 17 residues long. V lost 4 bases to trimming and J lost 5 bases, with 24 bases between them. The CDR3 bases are TGCGCCAGCAGCACAGGGACGAAAAACCCCAAAACGACTGAAGCTTTCTTT. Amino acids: CASSTGTKNPKTTEAFF.

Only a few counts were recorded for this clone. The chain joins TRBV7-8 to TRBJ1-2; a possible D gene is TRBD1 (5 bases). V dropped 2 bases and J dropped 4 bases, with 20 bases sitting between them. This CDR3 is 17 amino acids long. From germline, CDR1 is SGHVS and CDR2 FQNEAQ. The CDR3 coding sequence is TGTGCCAGCAGCTTATCACGGGTGCGGGACCCAGGCTATGGCTACACCTTC. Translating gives CASSLSRVRDPGYGYTF.

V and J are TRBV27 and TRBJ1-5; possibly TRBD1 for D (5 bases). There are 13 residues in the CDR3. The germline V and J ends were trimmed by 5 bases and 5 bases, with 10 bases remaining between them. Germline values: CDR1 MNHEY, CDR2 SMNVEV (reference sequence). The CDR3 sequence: CASSPDRDQPQHF. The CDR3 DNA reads TGTGCCAGCAGTCCCGACAGAGATCAGCCCCAGCATTTT.

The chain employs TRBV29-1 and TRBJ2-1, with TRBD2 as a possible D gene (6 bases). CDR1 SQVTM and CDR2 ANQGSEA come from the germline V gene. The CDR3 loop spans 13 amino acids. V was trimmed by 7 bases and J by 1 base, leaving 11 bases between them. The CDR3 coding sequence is TGCAGCGGCCGCGGGGTTTCCTACAATGAGCAGTTCTTC. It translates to CSGRGVSYNEQFF.

CDR3 DNA: TGTGCCAGCAGCGGGACAGGCCACATGAACACTGAAGCTTTCTTT. This gives the protein CASSGTGHMNTEAFF. The chain links TRBV7-8 to TRBJ1-1, with 8 bases identical to TRBD1. CDR3 length: 15 residues. V shed 5 bases, J shed 0 bases, and the junction held 5 bases outside the gene matches. CDR1 and CDR2 from the germline V gene are SGHVS and FQNEAQ.

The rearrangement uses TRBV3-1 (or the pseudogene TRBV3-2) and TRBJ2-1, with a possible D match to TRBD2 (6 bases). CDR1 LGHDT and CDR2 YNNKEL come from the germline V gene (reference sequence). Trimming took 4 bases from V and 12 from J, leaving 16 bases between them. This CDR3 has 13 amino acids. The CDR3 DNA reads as TGTGCCAGCAGCCGGGGGATGGGGGGTCGGCAGTTCTTC. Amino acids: CASSRGMGGRQFF.

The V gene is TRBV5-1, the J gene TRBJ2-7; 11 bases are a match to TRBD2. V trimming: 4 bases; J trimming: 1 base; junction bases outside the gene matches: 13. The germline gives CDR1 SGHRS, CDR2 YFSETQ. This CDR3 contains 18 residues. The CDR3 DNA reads TGCGCCAGCAGCCCTAACCCCCAGGGACTAGCGGATTCCTACGAGCAGTACTTC. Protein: CASSPNPQGLADSYEQYF.

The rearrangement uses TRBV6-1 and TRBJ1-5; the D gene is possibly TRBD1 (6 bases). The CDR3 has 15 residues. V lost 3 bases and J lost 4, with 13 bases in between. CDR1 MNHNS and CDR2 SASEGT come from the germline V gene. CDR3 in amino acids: CASSDVGAVNQPQHF. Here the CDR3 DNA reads TGTGCCAGCAGTGATGTGGGGGCGGTAAATCAGCCCCAGCATTTT.

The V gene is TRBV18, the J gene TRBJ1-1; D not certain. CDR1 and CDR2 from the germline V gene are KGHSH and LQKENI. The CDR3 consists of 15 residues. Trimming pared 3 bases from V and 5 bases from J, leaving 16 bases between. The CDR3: CASSPVSAGGTEAFF. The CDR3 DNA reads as TGTGCCAGCTCACCGGTAAGTGCCGGAGGGACTGAAGCTTTCTTT.

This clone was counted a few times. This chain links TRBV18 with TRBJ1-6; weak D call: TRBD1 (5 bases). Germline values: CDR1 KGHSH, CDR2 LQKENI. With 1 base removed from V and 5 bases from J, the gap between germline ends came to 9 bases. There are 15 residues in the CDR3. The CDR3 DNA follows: TGTGCCAGCTCACCACGGGGCAGCAATAATTCACCCCTCCACTTT. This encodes CASSPRGSNNSPLHF.

Here the CDR3 DNA reads TGTGCCAGCAGTGAACCTCCCAGGTTCGGCTACACCTTC. Translation: CASSEPPRFGYTF. The V and J genes are TRBV6-1 and TRBJ1-2; no definite D call. Germline CDR1 is MNHNS and CDR2 is SASEGT. CDR3 length: 13 residues. V gave up 2 bases and J gave up 8 bases, with 12 bases separating them.

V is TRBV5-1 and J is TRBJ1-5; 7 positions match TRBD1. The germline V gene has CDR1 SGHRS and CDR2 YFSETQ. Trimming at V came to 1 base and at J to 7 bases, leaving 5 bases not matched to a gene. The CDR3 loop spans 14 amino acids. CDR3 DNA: TGCGCCAGCAGCTTGCAGGGGGGAAGCCAGCCCCAGCATTTT. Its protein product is CASSLQGGSQPQHF.

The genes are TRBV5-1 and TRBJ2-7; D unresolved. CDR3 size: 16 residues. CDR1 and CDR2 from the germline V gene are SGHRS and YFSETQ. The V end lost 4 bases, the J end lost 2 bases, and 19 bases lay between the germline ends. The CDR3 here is CASSIVQNPKPYEQYF. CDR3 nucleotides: TGCGCCAGCAGCATCGTACAGAATCCAAAACCCTACGAGCAGTACTTC.